Each of the 24 T cell receptor beta chains below was sequenced from the same sample in a study of T-cell memory formation after mild COVID-19 (dated by TCRdb to the early 2020s). Library preparation was by 5' RACE. TCRdb names Illumina NovaSeq 6000 as the instrument used. TCRdb handled the public reads itself, with Q25 trimming in fastp and clone calling in MiXCR, and kept productive beta chains. Records with the same CDR3 protein are collapsed into one entry carrying the most frequent genes and DNA. Here the sample has fewer than 700,000 distinct CDR3 sequences; over 15% occur a single time. Around 12% of the sample is in the top ten clones. Input material: PBMCs or a T cell subset sorted from them (not recorded which). The receptors come from an adult woman who had mild COVID-19 (a few samples of this study predate the infection). The sample titles of this study are shuffled in the database, so cell type and time point are left out; the donor was told from shared clones.

The chain combines TRBV29-1 with TRBJ2-1; 10 bases match TRBD2. CDR3 length: 15 residues. The V and J ends lost 1 base and 1 base, in that order; junction bases with no gene match: 1. Looked up from germline, CDR1 is SQVTM and CDR2 is ANQGSEA. CDR3 coding DNA: TGCAGCGTTGAAGGGACTAGCGGTTCCTACAATGAGCAGTTCTTC. Translating gives CSVEGTSGSYNEQFF.

This clonotype was seen a few times. J is TRBJ2-1 and V is TRBV5-1, with 8 bases aligning to TRBD2. The J segment lost 1 base and the V segment lost 4 bases, leaving 10 bases of the junction unmatched. Germline loops: CDR1 SGHRS, CDR2 YFSETQ. CDR3 length: 17 residues. CDR3 nucleotide sequence: TGCGCCAGCAGCACAGGTCCCGGGAGGGGGTCCTACAATGAGCAGTTCTTC. It is translated as CASSTGPGRGSYNEQFF.

J is TRBJ1-2 and V is TRBV20-1, with D uncertain. This CDR3 is built from 11 residues. Trimming removed 6 bases at V and 8 bases at J, with 13 bases between. Germline CDR1 reads DFQATT; CDR2 reads SNEGSKA (reference sequence). The CDR3 sequence is CSARLLGGYTF. In DNA form, the CDR3 reads TGCAGTGCCCGCCTATTAGGGGGCTACACCTTC.

This chain links TRBV5-6 with TRBJ1-5; no clear D. The germline V and J ends were trimmed by 0 bases and 8 bases, with 12 bases remaining between them. This CDR3 comprises 14 residues. CDR1 and CDR2 (germline): SGHDT, YYEEEE. The CDR3 DNA sequence: TGTGCCAGCAGCTTGGGGGGATCATACGAGCCCCAGCATTTT. It codes for CASSLGGSYEPQHF.

The chain carries TRBV12-3 or TRBV12-4 and TRBJ2-5; D not certain. The CDR3 length is 14 residues. V shed 6 bases and J shed 4 bases, with 15 bases lying between them. CDR3 residues: CASSSGLRLETQYF. As DNA, the CDR3 is TGTGCCAGCAGCTCCGGCTTGAGGCTAGAGACCCAGTACTTC.

This clonotype came up once. V and J are TRBV15 and TRBJ1-5, with 9 nucleotides matching TRBD1. The junction had 6 bases not matched to a gene; V was cut back by 5 bases and J by 7 bases. The CDR3 is made up of 14 amino acids. Germline V gene data show CDR1 as LNHNV and CDR2 as YYDKDF (reference sequence). The CDR3 nucleotides read TGTGCCACCAGCCCGGGACAGGGAGGCCAGCCCCAGCATTTT. Translation: CATSPGQGGQPQHF.

A few counts support this clonotype. Given a much more abundant clone one base away, this may be a read error. This chain joins TRBV3-1 and TRBJ2-5; the match to TRBD2 covers 7 bases. The CDR3 totals 14 residues. From germline, CDR1 is LGHDT and CDR2 YNNKEL (reference sequence). The CDR3: CASSPRDYHETQYF. The CDR3 bases are TGTGCCAGCAGCCCCCGGGACTACCACGAGACCCAGTACTTC.

This clonotype was found a few times. The chain recombines TRBV19 with TRBJ2-3; 13 bases map to TRBD2. V lost 10 bases to trimming and J lost 10 bases; unmatched junction nucleotides: 20. CDR1 and CDR2 from the germline V gene are LNHDA and SQIVND (reference sequence). The CDR3 has 17 amino acids. CDR3: CATQGLAGVPTSNPQYF. The CDR3 DNA is TGTGCCACCCAAGGACTAGCGGGAGTCCCCACATCCAACCCGCAGTATTTT.

The chain recombines TRBV9 with TRBJ2-1, with 8 bases fitting TRBD1. With V trimmed by 2 bases and J by 7 bases, 11 bases remained unmatched. The CDR3 is 16 amino acids. From germline, CDR1 is SGDLS and CDR2 YYNGEE. CDR3 sequence: CASSVHDRGGWNEQFF. The CDR3 nucleotides read TGTGCCAGCAGCGTGCATGACAGGGGAGGTTGGAATGAGCAGTTCTTC.

The chain carries TRBV6-2 or TRBV6-3 and TRBJ2-3; weak D call: TRBD2 (5 bases). The germline V and J ends were trimmed by 0 bases and 8 bases, with 12 bases remaining between them. The CDR3 covers 14 residues. CDR1 is MNHEY and CDR2 is SVGEGT in the germline V gene. This CDR3 is CASSYSTADPTQYF. In nucleotides, the CDR3 is TGTGCCAGCAGTTACTCAACAGCGGACCCTACGCAGTATTTT.

The table lists this clonotype with a few counts. The chain recombines TRBV2 with TRBJ2-5; the match to TRBD1 covers 8 bases. V lost 8 bases, J lost 5 bases, and 13 bases stayed unmatched. This CDR3 has 15 residues. The germline CDR1 and CDR2 sequences are SNHLY and FYNNEI. For the CDR3, the DNA is TGTGCCAGCGTATTGCCAGGGGGCGCCGGGGAGACCCAGTACTTC. Its protein product is CASVLPGGAGETQYF.

This clonotype was detected ten times or more. The rearrangement uses TRBV11-2 and TRBJ2-5, with TRBD2 identical over 8 bases. The trim removed 1 base at V and 5 bases at J, leaving 3 bases unmatched. The germline CDR1 and CDR2 sequences are SGHAT and FQNNGV. The CDR3 is 14 amino acids. The CDR3 loop is CASSLGPGGETQYF. In DNA, the CDR3 is TGTGCCAGCAGCTTAGGTCCGGGAGGGGAGACCCAGTACTTC.

This clonotype has just a few counts. The chain recombines TRBV6-5 with TRBJ2-1; D is undetermined. This CDR3 spans 18 amino acids. Deletions cut 2 bases from V and 0 bases from J, with 17 bases between. Germline values: CDR1 MNHEY, CDR2 SVGAGI. The CDR3 region is CASSYRIGSLRSYNEQFF. Written as DNA, the CDR3 is TGTGCCAGCAGTTACCGAATCGGCTCATTGCGCTCCTACAATGAGCAGTTCTTC.

V is TRBV6-1 and J is TRBJ2-2, with D tentatively TRBD1 (6 bases). Germline V CDR1 and CDR2: MNHNS, SASEGT. The CDR3 extends over 17 amino acids. V was shortened by 6 bases and J by 0 bases, with 17 bases between the two germline ends. This CDR3 is CASRHARGPANTGELFF. DNA of the CDR3: TGTGCCAGCAGACACGCCAGGGGACCCGCGAACACCGGGGAGCTGTTTTTT.

As concerns this clonotype: The junction departs from germline at one end; a sequencing error may be responsible. J is TRBJ1-1 and V is TRBV6-5, with D perhaps matching TRBD1 (6 bases). The CDR3 runs to 16 residues. Germline V gene data show CDR1 as MNHEY and CDR2 as SVGAGI. The CDR3 reads CTSSYSAQGWNTEAFF. CDR3 coding DNA: TGTACCAGCAGTTATTCGGCACAGGGATGGAACACTGAAGCTTTCTTT.

This rearrangement joins TRBV19 to TRBJ1-1; 11 nucleotides match TRBD1. The trim removed 4 bases at V and 6 bases at J, leaving 4 bases unmatched. This CDR3 contains 14 residues. In germline, CDR1 is LNHDA, CDR2 SQIVND (reference sequence). DNA of the CDR3: TGTGCCAGTAGTACCGGACAGGGGGCCTCTGAAGCTTTCTTT. It translates to CASSTGQGASEAFF.

The genes are TRBV19 and TRBJ2-7; 8 nucleotides agree with TRBD2. Germline loops: CDR1 LNHDA, CDR2 SQIVND (reference sequence). The V gene end was trimmed by 5 bases and the J gene end by 3 bases; junction bases not matched to a gene: 6. The CDR3 length is 14 residues. The CDR3 sequence is CASSAGLEGYEQYF. The CDR3 DNA follows: TGTGCCAGTAGTGCGGGACTAGAGGGCTACGAGCAGTACTTC.

V is TRBV30 and J is TRBJ2-7; no definite D call. Germline V gene sequence: CDR1 GTSNPN, CDR2 SVGIG (reference sequence). The CDR3 is 15 residues long. Trimming took 2 bases from V and 0 from J, leaving 14 bases between them. The CDR3 spells CAWSSTFSSSYEQYF. The CDR3 region has the DNA TGTGCCTGGAGTTCAACCTTTTCGAGCTCCTACGAGCAGTACTTC.

This clonotype was seen a few times. The CDR3 spells CASSQELAGVLYEQYF. CDR3 coding DNA: TGCGCCAGCAGCCAAGAACTAGCGGGGGTTCTGTACGAGCAGTACTTC. The V and J genes are TRBV4-1 and TRBJ2-7, with 11 nucleotides matching TRBD2. CDR1 and CDR2 (germline): MGHRA, YSYEKL. V shed 0 bases, J shed 4 bases, and the junction held 5 bases outside the gene matches. The CDR3 consists of 16 residues.

V gene TRBV27 combines with J gene TRBJ1-6; maybe TRBD1 (6 bases). Germline values: CDR1 MNHEY, CDR2 SMNVEV (reference sequence). The CDR3 contains 15 residues. V lost 6 bases and J lost 9, with 18 bases in between. The DNA of the CDR3 is TGTGCCAGCAGCCGTGGACAGAGGCAGGGTTCACCCCTCCACTTT. It encodes CASSRGQRQGSPLHF.

This clonotype was counted ten times or more. The chain links TRBV5-1 to TRBJ2-1, with TRBD2 identical over 10 bases. The CDR3 runs to 19 residues. Germline V gene data show CDR1 as SGHRS and CDR2 as YFSETQ. Trimming cost V 0 bases and J 0 bases; bases outside gene matches: 9. In DNA form, the CDR3 reads TGCGCCAGCAGCTTGGGTAGCGGGGGGTCCTTAAGCTCCTACAATGAGCAGTTCTTC. Residues: CASSLGSGGSLSSYNEQFF.

This clonotype was recorded at least ten times. The chain is built from TRBV6-6 and TRBJ1-2, with a possible D match to TRBD1 (6 bases). CDR1 and CDR2 (germline): MNHNY, SVGAGI (reference sequence). V was trimmed by 7 bases and J by 3 bases, leaving 12 bases between them. The CDR3 has 13 residues. The CDR3 coding sequence is TGTGCCAGCACTCCGACAGGAGACTATGGCTACACCTTC. It specifies CASTPTGDYGYTF.

This clonotype appeared a few times. The chain carries TRBV23-1 and TRBJ1-5; D is undetermined. TRBV23-1 is known as an ORF, though its function is uncertain. The ends were cut back, 0 bases at V and 6 bases at J, with 3 bases in the middle. The CDR3 consists of 12 residues. CDR3 coding DNA: TGCGCCAGCAGTCAATCCAGTCAGCCCCAGCATTTT. This gives the protein CASSQSSQPQHF.

This clonotype has more than one count but fewer than ten. The genes are TRBV5-1 and TRBJ2-1; TRBD1 is a possible D gene (6 bases). The CDR3 is 16 residues long. Between the trimmed V and J ends, which lost 2 bases and 4 bases, there was a span of 16 bases. Germline V gene data show CDR1 as SGHRS and CDR2 as YFSETQ. CDR3 coding DNA: TGCGCCAGCAGCTTTCCGACAGGCGACGAATACAATGAGCAGTTCTTC. Translation gives CASSFPTGDEYNEQFF.